The 9 T cell receptor beta chains below all came from one sample that was sequenced in a study of T cell responses to AZD1222 COVID-19 vaccine. Some clones are missing from TCRdb's copy, which holds only in-frame ones; the method was immunoSEQ multiplex PCR. The sample has roughly 120,000 clones; about 87% are singletons. The material was peripheral blood, obtained on day 0 of AZD1222 vaccination. The receptors originated from an adult in good health.

The rearrangement joins TRBV5-1 to TRBJ2-1; D ambiguous. The germline CDR1 and CDR2 sequences are SGHRS and YFSETQ. Between the trimmed V and J ends, which lost 0 bases and 7 bases, there was a span of 5 bases. This CDR3 has 12 amino acids. CDR3 sequence: CASSLVRNEQFF. CDR3 bases: TGCGCCAGCAGCTTGGTGAGGAATGAGCAGTTCTTC.

This clone occurred a few times. The chain has TRBV18 and TRBJ2-7, with 8 bases fitting TRBD1. The CDR3 spans 13 residues. Trimming at V came to 6 bases and at J to 3 bases, leaving 4 bases not matched to a gene. Per the germline V gene, CDR1 is KGHSH and CDR2 is LQKENI. The CDR3 region is CASSPGTGYEQYF. The CDR3 DNA reads as TGTGCCAGCTCCCCAGGGACAGGCTACGAGCAGTACTTC. The whole variable domain, remainder taken from reference TRBV18 and TRBJ2-7, is NAGVMQNPRHLVRRRGQEARLRCSPMKGHSHVYWYRQLPEEGLKFMVYLQKENIIDESGMPKERFSAEFPKEGPSILRIQQVVRGDSAAYFCASSPGTGYEQYFGPGTRLTVT.

The V call is TRBV7-9, the J call TRBJ1-1; D is ambiguous. Germline V gene sequence: CDR1 SEHNR, CDR2 FQNEAQ (reference sequence). The CDR3 length is 13 residues. The V and J ends lost 3 bases and 1 base respectively, with 6 bases between them. The CDR3 here is CASSLRQNTEAFF. In DNA, the CDR3 is TGTGCCAGCAGCTTGCGGCAGAACACTGAAGCTTTCTTT.

This clone appeared a single time. This chain joins TRBV3-1 (or the pseudogene TRBV3-2) and TRBJ1-5; D remains ambiguous. The CDR3 extends over 15 amino acids. Deletions cut 4 bases from V and 3 bases from J, with 13 bases between. Germline CDR1 is LGHDT and CDR2 is YNNKEL (reference sequence). The CDR3 here is CASSPPDGSNQPQHF. DNA of the CDR3: TGTGCCAGCAGCCCACCGGACGGTTCCAATCAGCCCCAGCATTTT.

This chain joins TRBV7-3 and TRBJ2-5; 8 nucleotides agree with TRBD2. Germline V gene sequence: CDR1 SGHTA, CDR2 FQGTGA. This CDR3 contains 14 residues. V lost 5 bases to trimming and J lost 5 bases; unmatched junction nucleotides: 7. The CDR3 region is CASSPTAGEETQYF. For the CDR3, the DNA is TGTGCCAGCAGCCCGACAGCGGGGGAGGAGACCCAGTACTTC. The full variable domain, completed using reference TRBV7-3 and TRBJ2-5, is GAGVSQTPSNKVTEKGKYVELRCDPISGHTALYWYRQSLGQGPEFLIYFQGTGAADDSGLPNDRFFAVRPEGSVSTLKIQRTERGDSAVYLCASSPTAGEETQYFGPGTRLLVL.

J is TRBJ1-1 and V is TRBV10-3; D unclear. The CDR3 contains 16 residues. Germline V gene sequence: CDR1 ENHRY, CDR2 SYGVKD. The V end lost 10 bases, the J end lost 2 bases, and 23 bases lay between the germline ends. In DNA, the CDR3 is TGTGCCACGCGCCAGCGGTCCGAACCCGAAAACACTGAAGCTTTCTTT. Amino acid sequence: CATRQRSEPENTEAFF.

This clone is a singleton in its sample. V and J are TRBV7-8 and TRBJ2-7; 7 bases are shared with TRBD1. This CDR3 has 13 residues. Germline V lookup: CDR1 SGHVS, CDR2 FQNEAQ. The V gene end was trimmed by 5 bases and the J gene end by 3 bases; junction bases not matched to a gene: 4. CDR3 nucleotide sequence: TGTGCCAGCAGCCACGGACAGGACTACGAGCAGTACTTC. This encodes CASSHGQDYEQYF.

This clone came up once. The chain uses TRBV28 and TRBJ1-6, with TRBD1 matching over 12 bases. The ends lost 6 bases at V and 10 bases at J; junction bases unmatched: 1. From germline, CDR1 is MDHEN and CDR2 SYDVKM. The CDR3 sequence is 13 residues long. The CDR3 DNA sequence: TGTGCCAGCAGGGGACAGGGGGCATCACCCCTCCACTTT. Amino acids: CASRGQGASPLHF.

The V gene is TRBV6-5, the J gene TRBJ2-7; perhaps TRBD2 as D (7 bases). The CDR3 is made up of 15 amino acids. V was pared by 3 bases and J by 6 bases, with 18 bases between. CDR1 and CDR2 from the germline V gene are MNHEY and SVGAGI. The CDR3: CASSYRLEGGSEQYF. Written as DNA, the CDR3 is TGTGCCAGCAGTTATAGGCTTGAGGGGGGGAGCGAGCAGTACTTC.